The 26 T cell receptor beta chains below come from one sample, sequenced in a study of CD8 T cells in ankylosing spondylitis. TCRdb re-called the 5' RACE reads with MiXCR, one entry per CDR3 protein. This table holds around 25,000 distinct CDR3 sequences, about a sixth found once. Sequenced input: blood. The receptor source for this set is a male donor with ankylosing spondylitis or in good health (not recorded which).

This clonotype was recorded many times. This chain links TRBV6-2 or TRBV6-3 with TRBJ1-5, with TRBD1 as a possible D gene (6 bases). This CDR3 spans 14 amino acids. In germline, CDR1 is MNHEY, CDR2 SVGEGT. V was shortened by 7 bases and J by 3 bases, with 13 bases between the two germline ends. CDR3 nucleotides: TGTGCCAGCATGGAGGGGACACCCAATCAGCCCCAGCATTTT. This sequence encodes CASMEGTPNQPQHF.

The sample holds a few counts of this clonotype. The CDR3 bases are TGTGCCAGCCAAACAGGATCCCTCCCTGGAAACACCATATATTTT. Translating it yields CASQTGSLPGNTIYF. The rearrangement joins TRBV6-6 to TRBJ1-3, with a weak D call TRBD1 (5 bases). V lost 8 bases and J lost 2, with 16 bases in between. Germline CDR1 is MNHNY and CDR2 is SVGAGI (reference sequence). This CDR3 has 15 amino acids.

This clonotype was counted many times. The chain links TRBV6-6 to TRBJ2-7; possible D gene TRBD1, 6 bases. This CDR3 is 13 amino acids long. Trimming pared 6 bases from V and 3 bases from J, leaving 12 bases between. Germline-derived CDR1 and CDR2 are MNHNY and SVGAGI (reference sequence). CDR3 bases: TGTGCCAGCAGGACAGGACTCTTCTACGAGCAGTACTTC. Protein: CASRTGLFYEQYF.

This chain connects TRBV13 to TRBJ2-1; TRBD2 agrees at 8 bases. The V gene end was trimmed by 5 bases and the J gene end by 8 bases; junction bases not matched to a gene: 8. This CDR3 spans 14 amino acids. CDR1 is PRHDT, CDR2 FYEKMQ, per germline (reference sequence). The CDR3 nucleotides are TGTGCCAGCAGCCCCAGCGGGAGTATACATGAGCAGTTCTTC. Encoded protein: CASSPSGSIHEQFF. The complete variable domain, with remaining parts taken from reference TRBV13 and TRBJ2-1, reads AAGVIQSPRHLIKEKRETATLKCYPIPRHDTVYWYQQGPGQDPQFLISFYEKMQSDKGSIPDRFSAQQFSDYHSELNMSSLELGDSALYFCASSPSGSIHEQFFGPGTRLTVL.

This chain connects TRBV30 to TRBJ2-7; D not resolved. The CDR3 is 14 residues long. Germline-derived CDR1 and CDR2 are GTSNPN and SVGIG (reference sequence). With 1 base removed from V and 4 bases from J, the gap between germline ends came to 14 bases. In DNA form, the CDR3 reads TGTGCCTGGAGTGGAGGCCTTTTGGGGTACGAGCAGTACTTC. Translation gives CAWSGGLLGYEQYF.

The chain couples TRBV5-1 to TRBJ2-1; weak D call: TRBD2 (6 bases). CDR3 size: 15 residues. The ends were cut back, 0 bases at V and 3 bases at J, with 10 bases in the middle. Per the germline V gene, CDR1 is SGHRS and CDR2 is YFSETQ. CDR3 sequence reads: CASSLVWGDYNEQFF. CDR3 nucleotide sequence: TGCGCCAGCAGCTTGGTTTGGGGGGACTACAATGAGCAGTTCTTC.

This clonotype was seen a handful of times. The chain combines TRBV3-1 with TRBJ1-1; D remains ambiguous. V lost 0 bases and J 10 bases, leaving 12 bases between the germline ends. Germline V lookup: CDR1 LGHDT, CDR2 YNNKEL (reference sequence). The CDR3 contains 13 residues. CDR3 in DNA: TGTGCCAGCAGCCAAGATCCTCAAAAAAGAGCTTTCTTT. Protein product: CASSQDPQKRAFF.

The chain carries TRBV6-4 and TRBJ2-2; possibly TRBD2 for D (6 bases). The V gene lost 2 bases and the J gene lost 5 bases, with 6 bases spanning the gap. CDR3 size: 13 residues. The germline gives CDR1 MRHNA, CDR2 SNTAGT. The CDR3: CASSDGGTGELFF. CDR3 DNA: TGTGCCAGCAGTGACGGGGGGACCGGGGAGCTGTTTTTT.

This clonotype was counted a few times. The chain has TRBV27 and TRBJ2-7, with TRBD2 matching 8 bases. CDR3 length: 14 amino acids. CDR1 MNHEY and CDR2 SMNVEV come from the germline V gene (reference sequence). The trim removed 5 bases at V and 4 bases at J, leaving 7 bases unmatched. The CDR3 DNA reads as TGTGCCAGCAGTCCCGGACTAGCCAGTTACGAGCAGTACGTC. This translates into CASSPGLASYEQYV.

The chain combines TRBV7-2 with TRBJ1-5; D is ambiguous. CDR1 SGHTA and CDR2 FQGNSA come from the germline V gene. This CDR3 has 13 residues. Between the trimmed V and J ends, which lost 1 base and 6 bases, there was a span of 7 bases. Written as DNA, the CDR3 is TGTGCCAGCAGCTTAGGTGGGAGTCAGCCCCAGCATTTT. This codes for CASSLGGSQPQHF.

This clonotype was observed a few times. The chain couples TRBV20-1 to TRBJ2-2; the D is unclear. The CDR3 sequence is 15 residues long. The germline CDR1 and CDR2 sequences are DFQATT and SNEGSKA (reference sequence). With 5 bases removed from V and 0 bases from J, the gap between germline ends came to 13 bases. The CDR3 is CSAARHGANTGELFF. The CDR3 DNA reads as TGCAGTGCTGCCCGACACGGCGCGAACACCGGGGAGCTGTTTTTT.

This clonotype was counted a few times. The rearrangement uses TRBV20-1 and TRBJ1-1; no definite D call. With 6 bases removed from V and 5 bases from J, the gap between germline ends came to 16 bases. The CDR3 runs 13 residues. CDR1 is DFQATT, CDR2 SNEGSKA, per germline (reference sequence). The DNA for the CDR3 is TGCAGTGCCGCTCTGAGGTTGGGGACTGAAGCTTTCTTT. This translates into CSAALRLGTEAFF.

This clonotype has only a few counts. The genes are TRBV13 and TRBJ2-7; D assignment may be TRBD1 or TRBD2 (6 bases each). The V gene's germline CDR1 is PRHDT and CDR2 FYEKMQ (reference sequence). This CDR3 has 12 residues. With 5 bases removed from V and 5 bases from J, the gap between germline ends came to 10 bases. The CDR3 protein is CASSLRGDEQYF. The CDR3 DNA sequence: TGTGCCAGCAGCCTTAGGGGGGACGAGCAGTACTTC.

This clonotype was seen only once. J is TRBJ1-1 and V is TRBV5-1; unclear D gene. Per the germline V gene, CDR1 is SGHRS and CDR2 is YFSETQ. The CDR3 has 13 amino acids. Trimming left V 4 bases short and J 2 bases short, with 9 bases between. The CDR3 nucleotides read TGCGCCAGCAGCCCACGAGGAAACACTGAAGCTTTCTTT. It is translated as CASSPRGNTEAFF.

CDR3 bases: TGTGCCAGCAGCTCAGGACTAGCGGGAGATAGCACCGGGGAGCTGTTTTTT. This translates into CASSSGLAGDSTGELFF. J is TRBJ2-2 and V is TRBV5-4, with 13 bases matching TRBD2. Germline loops: CDR1 SGHNT, CDR2 YYREEE (reference sequence). CDR3 length equals 17 residues. Germline trimming cut 3 bases from V and 4 bases from J; bases unmatched to any gene: 6.

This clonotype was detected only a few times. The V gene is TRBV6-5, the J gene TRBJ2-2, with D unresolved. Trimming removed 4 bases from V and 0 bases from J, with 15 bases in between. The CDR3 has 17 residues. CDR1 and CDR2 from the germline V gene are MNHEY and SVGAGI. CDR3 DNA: TGTGCCAGCAGTTCCCCCGGCTCGCCAGCGAACACCGGGGAGCTGTTTTTT. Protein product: CASSSPGSPANTGELFF.

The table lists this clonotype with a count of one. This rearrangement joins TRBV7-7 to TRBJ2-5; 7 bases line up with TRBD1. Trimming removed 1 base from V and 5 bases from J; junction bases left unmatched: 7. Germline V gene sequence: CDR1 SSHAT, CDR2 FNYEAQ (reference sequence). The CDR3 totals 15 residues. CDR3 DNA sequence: TGTGCCAGCAGCTTAGACGGACAGGATGGGGAGACCCAGTACTTC. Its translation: CASSLDGQDGETQYF.

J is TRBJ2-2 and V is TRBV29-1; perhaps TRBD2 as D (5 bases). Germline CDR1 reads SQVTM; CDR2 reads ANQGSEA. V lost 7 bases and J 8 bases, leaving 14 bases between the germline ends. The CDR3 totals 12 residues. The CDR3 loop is CSGRATRGELFF. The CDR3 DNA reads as TGCAGCGGGCGGGCCACACGAGGGGAGCTGTTTTTT.

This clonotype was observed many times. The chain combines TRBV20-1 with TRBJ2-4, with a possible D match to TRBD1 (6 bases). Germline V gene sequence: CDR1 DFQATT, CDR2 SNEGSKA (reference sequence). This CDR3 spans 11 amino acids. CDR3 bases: TGCAGAATCGACAGGTCGAACATTCAGTACTTC. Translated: CRIDRSNIQYF.

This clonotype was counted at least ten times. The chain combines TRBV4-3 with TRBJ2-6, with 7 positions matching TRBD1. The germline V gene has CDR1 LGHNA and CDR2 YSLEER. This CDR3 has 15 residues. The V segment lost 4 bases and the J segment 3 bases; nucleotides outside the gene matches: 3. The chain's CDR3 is CASSPDRVGANVLTF. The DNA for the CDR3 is TGCGCCAGCAGCCCTGACAGGGTTGGGGCCAACGTCCTGACTTTC.

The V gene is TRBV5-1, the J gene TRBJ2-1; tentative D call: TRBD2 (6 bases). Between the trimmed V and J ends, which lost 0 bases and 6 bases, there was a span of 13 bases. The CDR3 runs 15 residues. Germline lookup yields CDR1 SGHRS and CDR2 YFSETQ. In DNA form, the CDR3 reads TGCGCCAGCAGCTTGGTTCCCGGGACTGGCAATGAGCAGTTCTTC. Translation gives CASSLVPGTGNEQFF.

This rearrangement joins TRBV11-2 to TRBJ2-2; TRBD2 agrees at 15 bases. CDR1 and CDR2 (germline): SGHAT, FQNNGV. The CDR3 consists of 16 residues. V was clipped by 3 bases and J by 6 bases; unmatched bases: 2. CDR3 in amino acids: CASSFGLAGGPGELFF. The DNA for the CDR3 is TGTGCCAGCAGCTTCGGACTAGCGGGAGGGCCCGGGGAGCTGTTTTTT. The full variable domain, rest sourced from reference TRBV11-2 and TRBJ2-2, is EAGVAQSPRYKIIEKRQSVAFWCNPISGHATLYWYQQILGQGPKLLIQFQNNGVVDDSQLPKDRFSAERLKGVDSTLKIQPAKLEDSAVYLCASSFGLAGGPGELFFGEGSRLTVL.

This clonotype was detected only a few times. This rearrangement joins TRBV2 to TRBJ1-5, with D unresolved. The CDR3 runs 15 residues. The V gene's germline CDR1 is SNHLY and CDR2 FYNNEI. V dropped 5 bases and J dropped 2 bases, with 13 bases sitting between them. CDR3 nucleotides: TGTGCCAGCAGTATGCAGCCTTGGGGCAATCAGCCCCAGCATTTT. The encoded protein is CASSMQPWGNQPQHF.

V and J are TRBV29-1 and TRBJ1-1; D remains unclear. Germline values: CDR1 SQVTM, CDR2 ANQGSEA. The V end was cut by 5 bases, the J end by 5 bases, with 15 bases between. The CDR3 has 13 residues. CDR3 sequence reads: CSVSLLVGTEAFF. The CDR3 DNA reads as TGCAGCGTTAGCCTCCTGGTCGGAACTGAAGCTTTCTTT. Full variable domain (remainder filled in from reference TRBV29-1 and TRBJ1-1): SAVISQKPSRDICQRGTSLTIQCQVDSQVTMMFWYRQQPGQSLTLIATANQGSEATYESGFVIDKFPISRPNLTFSTLTVSNMSPEDSSIYLCSVSLLVGTEAFFGQGTRLTVV.

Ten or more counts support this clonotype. CDR3 residues: CSALPTAGELFF. CDR3 bases: TGCAGCGCCTTACCGACGGCCGGGGAGCTGTTTTTT. The gene calls are TRBV29-1 and TRBJ2-2; D call uncertain. Trimming took off 7 bases at V and 6 bases at J, with 12 bases between the two ends. The CDR3 has 12 residues. In germline, CDR1 is SQVTM, CDR2 ANQGSEA.

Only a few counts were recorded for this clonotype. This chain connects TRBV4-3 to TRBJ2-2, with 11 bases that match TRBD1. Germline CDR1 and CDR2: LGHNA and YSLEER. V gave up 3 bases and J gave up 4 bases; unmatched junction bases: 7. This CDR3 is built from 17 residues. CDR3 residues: CASSQQPGQGGTGELFF. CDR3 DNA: TGCGCCAGCAGCCAGCAACCGGGACAGGGGGGCACCGGGGAGCTGTTTTTT.